A selection of T cell receptor beta chains follows, all from one sample in a study of blood T cell repertoires in COVID-19. Produced via immunoSEQ multiplex PCR; TCRdb's table is partial and in-frame only. The data hold 250,000 to 350,000 clones, with about 80% observed a single time. The source material was peripheral blood. The receptors come from a person aged 65-85 years with COVID-19, enrolled during active disease. Both conserved end residues are part of each CDR3. The D gene is left open where the match is weak. A row's size may be missing; if present it is once, few, many or a size class.

CDR3 protein | CDR3 DNA | D gene | J gene | clone size | V gene
CASSQDGGANVLTF | TGTGCCAGCAGCCAAGACGGTGGGGCCAACGTCCTGACTTTC | . | TRBJ2-6 | . | TRBV14
CAWSGGRGAYEQYF | TGTGCCTGGAGTGGGGGCAGGGGAGCCTACGAGCAGTACTTC | . | TRBJ2-7 | . | TRBV30
CASSLRQGESNSPLHF | TGTGCCAGCAGTTTACGGCAGGGGGAGAGTAATTCACCCCTCCACTTT | TRBD1 | TRBJ1-6 | . | TRBV28
CASSELAGTQYF | TGCGCCAGCAGTGAGCTTGCGGGTACGCAGTATTTT | . | TRBJ2-3 | few | TRBV10-2
CASSKRGLAGGRNTGELFF | TGTGCCAGTAGTAAGAGGGGATTAGCGGGGGGTCGGAACACCGGGGAGCTGTTTTTT | TRBD2 | TRBJ2-2 | . | TRBV19
CASSDTGRRYEQYF | TGTGCCAGCAGTGATACCGGGAGAAGGTACGAGCAGTACTTC | . | TRBJ2-7 | . | TRBV25-1
CASGARVGYEQFF | TGTGCCAGCGGGGCTAGGGTTGGCTATGAGCAGTTCTTC | . | TRBJ2-1 | few | TRBV7-8
CSASFGLAGVVKTQYF | TGCAGTGCTAGTTTCGGACTAGCGGGAGTAGTAAAGACCCAGTACTTC | TRBD2 | TRBJ2-5 | once | TRBV20-1
CASSEREKRGSEAFF | TGTGCCAGCAGTGAACGCGAGAAGCGGGGGTCTGAAGCTTTCTTT | . | TRBJ1-1 | . | TRBV6-1
CASSILDREKGYTF | TGTGCCAGTAGTATCCTAGACAGGGAGAAGGGCTACACCTTC | TRBD1 | TRBJ1-2 | . | TRBV19
CASRTSLAGSGETQYF | TGTGCCAGCAGGACGTCTTTAGCGGGGTCGGGGGAGACCCAGTACTTC | TRBD2 | TRBJ2-5 | once | TRBV6-6
CASSYSVIREGTQYF | TGTGCCAGCAGTTACTCGGTGATTAGAGAGGGGACCCAGTACTTC | . | TRBJ2-5 | . | TRBV6-2/TRBV6-3
CASSSSGWYTEAFF | TGTGCCAGCAGCTCCTCAGGGTGGTACACTGAAGCTTTCTTT | . | TRBJ1-1 | . | TRBV7-2
CASSDQVVGRINTEAFF | TGTGCCAGCAGTGATCAGGTAGTGGGGAGAATTAACACTGAAGCTTTCTTT | . | TRBJ1-1 | few | TRBV6-1
CASPGGTGGATGELFF | TGTGCCTCCCCCGGGGGGACAGGGGGCGCGACCGGGGAGCTGTTTTTT | . | TRBJ2-2 | large | TRBV21-1
CASSFGQGRVLHF | TGTGCCAGCAGTTTCGGGCAGGGGAGGGTCCTCCACTTT | . | TRBJ1-6 | . | TRBV27
CASTRQGGTDTQYF | TGTGCCAGTACCCGACAGGGAGGCACAGATACGCAGTATTTT | TRBD1 | TRBJ2-3 | . | TRBV19
CASSNTGAAIQYF | TGTGCCAGCAGTAACACAGGGGCGGCGATCCAGTACTTC | TRBD1 | TRBJ2-5 | . | TRBV5-5
CASSERGGTGANVLTF | TGTGCCAGCAGTGAAAGGGGGGGAACTGGGGCCAACGTCCTGACTTTC | . | TRBJ2-6 | . | TRBV6-1
CASSLVQGESEQYF | TGTGCCAGCAGTTTGGTACAGGGAGAATCCGAGCAGTACTTC | . | TRBJ2-7 | . | TRBV27
CASSETGDLNQPQHF | TGTGCCAGCAGCGAGACAGGGGACCTCAATCAGCCCCAGCATTTT | TRBD1 | TRBJ1-5 | . | TRBV9
CASSPRQGATGELFF | TGTGCCAGCAGCCCCCGACAGGGGGCAACCGGGGAGCTGTTTTTT | TRBD1 | TRBJ2-2 | . | TRBV3-1/TRBV3-2
CVRSFGGYGYTF | TGTGTCAGAAGCTTCGGAGGATATGGCTACACCTTC | . | TRBJ1-2 | . | TRBV7-5
CASSLRGAANTGELFF | TGTGCCAGCAGCTTACGGGGTGCGGCGAACACCGGGGAGCTGTTTTTT | . | TRBJ2-2 | . | TRBV11-2
CASSQQPGQGANTGELFF | TGCGCCAGCAGCCAACAGCCGGGACAGGGGGCGAACACCGGGGAGCTGTTTTTT | TRBD1 | TRBJ2-2 | . | TRBV4-3
CASSPSGGNTDTQYF | TGTGCCAGCAGTCCATCTGGGGGGAACACAGATACGCAGTATTTT | . | TRBJ2-3 | once | TRBV28
CASSLLAASYEQYF | TGTGCCAGCAGCTTACTAGCGGCAAGCTACGAGCAGTACTTC | TRBD2 | TRBJ2-7 | . | TRBV7-2